The present T cell receptor (beta chain) was sequenced within a study of blood T cell repertoires in COVID-19. In the study overall: The origin of the acute and convalescent COVID-19 samples was the United States, Italy and Spain. T cells, B-cell-depleted T cells, or PBMCs supplied cDNA or gDNA.

This clone was seen once. Those enrolled in Seattle joined during active infection and were followed longitudinally afterward. Authors' processing steps: Reference gene primer amplification in the assay estimated nucleated cell counts. Sequencing was performed with immunoSEQ multiplex PCR; in TCRdb, only in-frame clones are kept and a portion is missing. Clonal size and the V and J genes are those of that table, whereas D and trimming came from the DNA. The data contain approximately 270,000 clones, 70% to 90% of them singletons. The CDR3 extends over 13 amino acids. Germline CDR1 LNHDA, CDR2 SQIVND (reference sequence). V lost 6 bases and J 3 bases, leaving 11 bases between the germline ends.

This chain connects TRBV19 to TRBJ2-5, with a tentative D call TRBD1 (6 bases). Material for sequencing was peripheral blood. This clonotype was sampled from a woman younger than 45 with COVID-19, enrolled during active disease. CDR3 DNA sequence: TGTGCCAGTAGCCGACAGGCAAAAGAGACCCAGTACTTC. It is translated as CASSRQAKETQYF. The complete variable domain, with remaining parts taken from reference TRBV19 and TRBJ2-5, reads DGGITQSPKYLFRKEGQNVTLSCEQNLNHDAMYWYRQDPGQGLRLIYYSQIVNDFQKGDIAEGYSVSREKKESFPLTVTSAQKNPTAFYLCASSRQAKETQYFGPGTRLLVL.